This T cell receptor (beta chain) was sequenced during a study of tumor and adjacent non-tumor tissue in lung cancer. As for the study in general: On average, productive TCRbeta reads reached about 4.4 million per sample. Study-wide results and caveats: Normal lung showed higher cumulative top 100 clone frequency than tumor.

CDR1 and CDR2 from the germline V gene are DFQATT and SNEGSKA (reference sequence). CDR3 length: 13 amino acids. Points on this clonotype: As yet, its antigen is unknown. Its ends do not fully match the called genes, so a read error is possible.

A modified ARM-PCR protocol with three rounds of nested PCR amplified TCRbeta. TCRdb reanalysed the multiplex PCR reads using MiXCR and keeps one entry per CDR3 protein. Of approximately 120,000 distinct CDR3 sequences in the sample, roughly 73% were seen once. RNA was extracted from bulk tissue without any cell sorting. The rearrangement links TRBV20-1 to TRBJ1-1; 9 bases are a match to TRBD1. The receptor comes from a woman in her sixties or seventies with non-small cell lung cancer. The sequencing input was lung tumor tissue. This CDR3 reads CSAKTGGGTESFF. The DNA for the CDR3 is TGCAGTGCCAAGACAGGGGGTGGAACTGAATCTTTCTTT.